This TCR beta chain was retrieved from a study of control samples from healthy donors and cancer patients. This clone has a single count. With 2 bases clipped from V and 4 bases from J, the junction kept 6 bases outside the gene matches. Germline V gene data show CDR1 as SGDLS and CDR2 as YYNGEE. This CDR3 comprises 15 residues. Generated by immunoSEQ multiplex PCR, the TCRdb table keeps only in-frame clones and is missing some. Of under 70,000 clones in the sample, just over 90% are singletons; the top ten hold approximately 1.2%. The rearrangement links TRBV9 to TRBJ1-5, with TRBD1 identical over 7 bases. The sequence was obtained from a woman aged 45-59 years with colorectal cancer. Material for sequencing was PBMCs. The CDR3 DNA is TGTGCCAGCAGCGTCTCGGGACAGTTTAATCAGCCCCAGCATTTT. This translates into CASSVSGQFNQPQHF.